One sample yielded the 3 T cell receptor beta chains listed below, sequenced in a study of T cell responses to AZD1222 COVID-19 vaccine. The table came from immunoSEQ multiplex PCR; TCRdb's copy has only in-frame clones and leaves some out. The sample shows more than 150,000 clones, about 86% of them seen only once. The starting material was peripheral blood, obtained on day 0 of AZD1222 vaccination. Every receptor here comes from an adult in good health.

V usage is TRBV12-5 and J usage is TRBJ1-5; D may be TRBD1 (5 bases). Trimming removed 1 base from V and 11 bases from J, with 15 bases in between. CDR1 LGHNT and CDR2 FRNRAP come from the germline V gene. This CDR3 spans 14 amino acids. CDR3 coding DNA: TGTGCTAGTGGTTTGGGAGGTTTGGGGGGGGCCCAGCATTTT. Amino acids: CASGLGGLGGAQHF.

The rearrangement uses TRBV28 and TRBJ2-7; D remains ambiguous. The CDR3 consists of 13 residues. V gave up 0 bases and J gave up 6 bases, with 9 bases separating them. Germline V gene sequence: CDR1 MDHEN, CDR2 SYDVKM. CDR3 sequence (DNA): TGTGCCAGCAGTTTATGGGGGTTCGGCGAGCAGTACTTC. Protein sequence: CASSLWGFGEQYF.

As concerns this clone: Other nucleotide sequences from this sample produce the same CDR3. The V gene is TRBV12-3 or TRBV12-4, the J gene TRBJ2-2, with D possibly being TRBD1 (5 bases). The CDR3 has 13 amino acids. V gave up 1 base and J gave up 6 bases, with 6 bases separating them. The CDR3 DNA follows: TGTGCCAGCAGTTTAGGGGGCTCCGGGGAGCTGTTTTTT. Translated, it gives CASSLGGSGELFF.